This T cell receptor beta chain comes out of a study of cytomegalovirus exposure and HLA in healthy donors. Notes on the study in general: More than 15,000 TCR beta sequences were associated with HLA alleles at 0.05 false discovery rate in a later analysis. In a later analysis, several top co-occurrence clusters appeared linked to parvovirus B19, influenza, CMV and Epstein-Barr virus. Most observed TCR sequences were rare, whereas some public TCRs were detected in many donors. About 90% or about 30% of the time was how often most TCR beta V segments were productive, according to an earlier analysis.

13 Jbeta primers and 60 Vbeta primers were used for the PCR. TCRdb keeps only in-frame clones here, not all; method: immunoSEQ multiplex PCR. Of around 300,000 clones in the sample, more than 55% were seen once. Worth noting for this clone: The antigen is undetermined.

Germline CDR1 is SNHLY and CDR2 is FYNNEI. Trimming took 4 bases from V and 7 from J, leaving 14 bases between them. This CDR3 spans 14 amino acids. The source of this sequence is a female donor in good health and CMV-seronegative. Sequencing input: PBMCs. V usage is TRBV2 and J usage is TRBJ2-1; maybe TRBD2 (6 bases). CDR3 DNA: TGTGCCAGCAGTGCATCGGGAGTTACGAATGAGCAGTTCTTC. Translated: CASSASGVTNEQFF.